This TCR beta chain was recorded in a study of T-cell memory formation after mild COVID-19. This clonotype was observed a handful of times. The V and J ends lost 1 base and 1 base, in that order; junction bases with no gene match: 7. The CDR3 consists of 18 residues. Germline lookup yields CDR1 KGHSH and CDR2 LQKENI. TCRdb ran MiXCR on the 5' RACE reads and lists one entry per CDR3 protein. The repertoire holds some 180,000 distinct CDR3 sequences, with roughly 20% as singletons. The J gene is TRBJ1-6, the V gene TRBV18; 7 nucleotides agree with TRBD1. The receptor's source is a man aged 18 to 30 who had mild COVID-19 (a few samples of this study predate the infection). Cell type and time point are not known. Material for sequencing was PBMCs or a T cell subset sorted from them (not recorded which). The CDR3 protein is CASSPQGASGSYNSPLHF. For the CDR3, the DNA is TGTGCCAGCTCACCACAGGGGGCGAGTGGTTCCTATAATTCACCCCTCCACTTT.